The 27 T cell receptor beta chains below all came from one sample that was sequenced in a study of memory CD4+ T cells and cytomegalovirus serostatus (dated by TCRdb to between 2017 and 2020). Library construction relied on the immunoSEQ multiplex PCR assay. TCRdb took over this immuneACCESS table, retaining in-frame rearrangements with V and J assigned. Such tables are incomplete; in checked studies, under half of the missing clones stem from an unresolved V gene, and the remainder is unexplained. A total of tens of thousands of clones appear in this sample, less than 85% of them only once. Jointly, the top ten make up approximately 1.9% of the sample. Single viable CD3+CD4+CD8-CD45RO+ cells were sorted as memory CD4+ T cells on a FACSAria II. Material: memory CD4+ T cells from blood. Source of these receptors: an adult in good health and CMV-seronegative.

The chain joins TRBV6-5 to TRBJ2-5; TRBD1 might be the D (6 bases). Trimming took off 6 bases at V and 7 bases at J, with 9 bases between the two ends. The V gene's germline CDR1 is MNHEY and CDR2 SVGAGI. This CDR3 is built from 11 residues. The DNA of the CDR3 is TGTGCCAGCAGCCTCAGGGGGACCCAGTACTTC. Its protein is CASSLRGTQYF.

The V gene is TRBV7-2, the J gene TRBJ2-5; a weak D match, TRBD2 (6 bases). The CDR3 has 15 amino acids. V lost 1 base to trimming and J lost 6 bases, with 15 bases between them. Germline CDR1 reads SGHTA; CDR2 reads FQGNSA. CDR3 region: CASSLVAGGGQTQYF. CDR3 in DNA: TGTGCCAGCAGCTTAGTCGCAGGCGGAGGGCAGACCCAGTACTTC.

The chain is built from TRBV29-1 and TRBJ1-2; TRBD1 is a possible D gene (6 bases). Looked up from germline, CDR1 is SQVTM and CDR2 is ANQGSEA. This CDR3 contains 14 residues. The V and J ends lost 4 bases and 3 bases respectively, with 15 bases between them. The CDR3 DNA sequence: TGCAGCGTTGTAGGAGGGGGAGTGGACTATGGCTACACCTTC. It codes for CSVVGGGVDYGYTF. The full variable domain, rest sourced from reference TRBV29-1 and TRBJ1-2, is SAVISQKPSRDICQRGTSLTIQCQVDSQVTMMFWYRQQPGQSLTLIATANQGSEATYESGFVIDKFPISRPNLTFSTLTVSNMSPEDSSIYLCSVVGGGVDYGYTFGSGTRLTVV.

This clone was detected only a few times. Here the CDR3 DNA reads TGCGCCAGCAGCTCCCATGCAACTAATGAAAAACTGTTTTTT. Protein sequence: CASSSHATNEKLFF. The chain combines TRBV5-1 with TRBJ1-4; D remains unclear. From germline, CDR1 is SGHRS and CDR2 YFSETQ. Trimming shortened V by 3 bases and J by 0 bases, and 6 bases separated the two germline ends. CDR3 length equals 14 residues. The whole variable domain, filled in from reference TRBV5-1 and TRBJ1-4, reads KAGVTQTPRYLIKTRGQQVTLSCSPISGHRSVSWYQQTPGQGLQFLFEYFSETQRNKGNFPGRFSGRQFSNSRSEMNVSTLELGDSALYLCASSSHATNEKLFFGSGTQLSVL.

The rearrangement joins TRBV13 to TRBJ2-1; no definite D call. Germline V gene sequence: CDR1 PRHDT, CDR2 FYEKMQ (reference sequence). CDR3 length: 14 residues. The V end lost 5 bases, the J end lost 9 bases, and 17 bases lay between the germline ends. The chain's CDR3 is CASSRTDQRSEQFF. CDR3 DNA sequence: TGTGCCAGCAGCAGGACGGACCAGCGCAGTGAGCAGTTCTTC.

V is TRBV4-1 and J is TRBJ1-3, with D maybe TRBD1 (6 bases). V was pared by 4 bases and J by 6 bases, with 16 bases between. CDR3 length: 15 residues. Looked up from germline, CDR1 is MGHRA and CDR2 is YSYEKL. The CDR3 DNA reads TGCGCCAGCAGCCGTTACTCAGGGGTGTCAAACACCATATATTTT. Its translation: CASSRYSGVSNTIYF.

This clone showed up just a few times. This specimen includes other DNA sequences encoding the same CDR3. The CDR3 is CASSLDNSPLHF. Written as DNA, the CDR3 is TGTGCCAGCAGCTTGGACAATTCACCCCTCCACTTT. The chain carries TRBV5-4 and TRBJ1-6; the D is unclear. V lost 0 bases and J 7 bases, leaving 2 bases between the germline ends. The germline V gene encodes CDR1 SGHNT and CDR2 YYREEE (reference sequence). This CDR3 is built from 12 residues.

As to this clone: A junction boundary mismatches the germline segment, possibly from a read error. The DNA of the CDR3 is TGTGCCAGCAGAACAGGGCCAGAAGCGTTCTTT. It is translated as CASRTGPEAFF. The rearrangement joins TRBV25-1 to TRBJ1-1; D perhaps matches TRBD1 (6 bases). Germline loops: CDR1 MGHDK, CDR2 SYGVNS. This CDR3 comprises 11 residues.

V and J are TRBV15 and TRBJ2-5, with D maybe TRBD2 (6 bases). The CDR3 contains 13 residues. Germline CDR1 reads LNHNV; CDR2 reads YYDKDF (reference sequence). With 6 bases removed from V and 2 bases from J, the gap between germline ends came to 10 bases. The CDR3 loop is CATRRTIQETQYF. DNA for the CDR3: TGTGCCACCAGGAGGACTATACAAGAGACCCAGTACTTC.

The rearrangement uses TRBV15 and TRBJ2-7; the match to TRBD1 covers 7 bases. Germline CDR1 reads LNHNV; CDR2 reads YYDKDF (reference sequence). V was clipped by 0 bases and J by 0 bases; unmatched bases: 2. This CDR3 is 15 amino acids long. CDR3 sequence: CATSRDGTASYEQYF. CDR3 DNA sequence: TGTGCCACCAGCAGAGATGGGACAGCCTCCTACGAGCAGTACTTC.

The chain couples TRBV7-9 to TRBJ2-7, with D maybe TRBD2 (6 bases). Per germline, CDR1 SEHNR and CDR2 FQNEAQ (reference sequence). CDR3 size: 14 residues. The V gene lost 7 bases and the J gene lost 5 bases, with 18 bases spanning the gap. The chain's CDR3 is CASTPESGGNEQYF. The CDR3 bases are TGTGCCAGCACCCCAGAGTCTGGAGGGAACGAGCAGTACTTC.

This chain links TRBV5-4 with TRBJ1-1; 8 bases agree with TRBD1. The V gene's germline CDR1 is SGHNT and CDR2 YYREEE (reference sequence). The CDR3 is 13 amino acids. The V and J ends lost 5 bases and 8 bases, in that order; junction bases with no gene match: 8. CDR3 bases: TGTGCCAGCAGGGCACAGGGGGGCTCCGAAGCTTTCTTT. Its protein product is CASRAQGGSEAFF.

The V call is TRBV27, the J call TRBJ2-4, with 9 bases that match TRBD1. The trim removed 6 bases at V and 2 bases at J, leaving 11 bases unmatched. This CDR3 spans 17 amino acids. Germline CDR1 MNHEY, CDR2 SMNVEV (reference sequence). CDR3 loop: CASREQGAFRTKNIQYF. The CDR3 DNA is TGTGCCAGCAGGGAACAGGGGGCTTTTCGAACCAAAAACATTCAGTACTTC.

The chain recombines TRBV2 with TRBJ1-5; D is ambiguous. V was clipped by 5 bases and J by 1 base, with 6 bases between them. From germline, CDR1 is SNHLY and CDR2 FYNNEI. CDR3 length equals 13 residues. This chain's CDR3 is CASSIDSNQPQHF. DNA for the CDR3: TGTGCCAGCAGTATCGACAGCAATCAGCCCCAGCATTTT. Full variable domain (outside the CDR3, taken from reference TRBV2 and TRBJ1-5): EPEVTQTPSHQVTQMGQEVILRCVPISNHLYFYWYRQILGQKVEFLVSFYNNEISEKSEIFDDQFSVERPDGSNFTLKIRSTKLEDSAMYFCASSIDSNQPQHFGDGTRLSIL.

The V call is TRBV29-1, the J call TRBJ1-5, with D perhaps TRBD1 (5 bases). V lost 4 bases and J lost 3, with 16 bases in between. Germline V CDR1 and CDR2: SQVTM, ANQGSEA. The CDR3 is made up of 15 amino acids. In DNA form, the CDR3 reads TGCAGCGTTGTCGTCGCCGGGGGGAACAATCAGCCCCAGCATTTT. Its protein is CSVVVAGGNNQPQHF.

The rearrangement uses TRBV2 and TRBJ2-7, with D possibly TRBD2 on 5 matching bases. V lost 6 bases, J lost 0 bases, and 6 bases lay in between. The CDR3 runs 12 residues. Germline assignment: CDR1 SNHLY and CDR2 FYNNEI. In nucleotides, the CDR3 is TGTGCCAGCAGCGGGGACTCCTACGAGCAGTACTTC. Protein: CASSGDSYEQYF.

The gene calls are TRBV15 and TRBJ1-6; D not certain. Trimming removed 0 bases at V and 9 bases at J, with 3 bases between. CDR3 size: 12 residues. The germline V gene encodes CDR1 LNHNV and CDR2 YYDKDF (reference sequence). The CDR3 nucleotides read TGTGCCACCAGCAGAGATAGTTCACCCCTCCACTTT. Encoded protein: CATSRDSSPLHF.

This chain connects TRBV5-1 to TRBJ2-2, with a possible D match to TRBD2 (6 bases). Trimming stripped 0 bases from V and 8 bases from J, with 11 bases between. The length of the CDR3 is 14 residues. CDR1 and CDR2 (germline): SGHRS, YFSETQ. In DNA, the CDR3 is TGCGCCAGCAGCTTGGCGTCGGAGGGAGGGGAGCTGTTTTTT. Encoded protein: CASSLASEGGELFF.

The CDR3: CASSYDMTGLNSPLHF. The CDR3 DNA is TGCGCCAGCAGCTACGATATGACGGGGCTTAATTCACCCCTCCACTTT. This chain joins TRBV5-1 and TRBJ1-6, with a possible D match to TRBD1 (5 bases). The germline V and J ends were trimmed by 3 bases and 6 bases, with 16 bases remaining between them. CDR3 size: 16 residues. From germline, CDR1 is SGHRS and CDR2 YFSETQ.

To note about this clone: The junction shows a germline mismatch at one end, possibly a read error. The rearrangement uses TRBV2 and TRBJ2-2, with TRBD1 matching over 7 bases. Germline CDR1 SNHLY, CDR2 FYNNEI. This CDR3 has 17 residues. The chain's CDR3 is CASSEGGGEYNTRELFF. CDR3 nucleotides: TGTGCCAGCAGTGAAGGAGGGGGCGAGTACAACACCAGGGAGCTGTTTTTT. The entire variable domain, with the rest obtained from reference TRBV2 and TRBJ2-2, is as follows: EPEVTQTPSHQVTQMGQEVILRCVPISNHLYFYWYRQILGQKVEFLVSFYNNEISEKSEIFDDQFSVERPDGSNFTLKIRSTKLEDSAMYFCASSEGGGEYNTRELFFGEGSRLTVL.

The chain couples TRBV15 to TRBJ2-7, with D possibly being TRBD2 (5 bases). The CDR3 consists of 14 residues. CDR1 LNHNV and CDR2 YYDKDF come from the germline V gene (reference sequence). Trimming removed 0 bases from V and 3 bases from J, with 9 bases in between. CDR3 bases: TGTGCCACCAGCAGAGACGGGGATTTCTACGAGCAGTACTTC. The encoded protein is CATSRDGDFYEQYF.

The V and J genes are TRBV4-1 and TRBJ1-1; a possible D gene is TRBD1 (6 bases). Germline CDR1 is MGHRA and CDR2 is YSYEKL. The CDR3 has 14 residues. V gave up 4 bases and J gave up 0 bases, with 9 bases separating them. CDR3 sequence reads: CASSRTVMNTEAFF. Here the CDR3 DNA reads TGCGCCAGCAGCCGGACAGTCATGAACACTGAAGCTTTCTTT.

This clone showed up just a few times. The chain links TRBV18 to TRBJ2-5, with D perhaps matching TRBD2 (5 bases). CDR3 length: 13 residues. With 2 bases removed from V and 3 bases from J, the gap between germline ends came to 7 bases. Per germline, CDR1 KGHSH and CDR2 LQKENI. The CDR3 DNA reads TGTGCCAGCTCACCAGGACTGGAAGAGACCCAGTACTTC. Protein: CASSPGLEETQYF.

The rearrangement links TRBV7-3 to TRBJ1-2; 8 bases align to TRBD1. Germline assignment: CDR1 SGHTA and CDR2 FQGTGA. There are 15 residues in the CDR3. J was trimmed by 4 bases and V by 5 bases; bases with no gene match: 9. Written as DNA, the CDR3 is TGTGCCAGCAGCCTAGGGACAGGAAATTCCTATGGCTACACCTTC. Its translation is CASSLGTGNSYGYTF.

The chain recombines TRBV6-1 with TRBJ1-5, with D possibly being TRBD1 (6 bases). The germline V and J ends were trimmed by 2 bases and 4 bases, with 15 bases remaining between them. CDR3 length equals 16 residues. Germline values: CDR1 MNHNS, CDR2 SASEGT. Here the CDR3 DNA reads TGTGCCAGCAGTGAAAGGTCGAGGACAGATAATCAGCCCCAGCATTTT. Protein sequence: CASSERSRTDNQPQHF.

Details on this clone: An end of the junction differs from the germline gene, which may be a read error. The V call is TRBV7-7, the J call TRBJ2-1, with D unresolved. The CDR3 length is 16 residues. Germline-derived CDR1 and CDR2 are SSHAT and FNYEAQ (reference sequence). CDR3 sequence reads: CASSIGLTAGDNEQFF. Written as DNA, the CDR3 is TGTGCTAGCAGCATCGGCCTTACTGCCGGCGACAATGAGCAGTTCTTC.

The chain uses TRBV18 and TRBJ2-7, with 8 bases that match TRBD2. The junction had 6 bases not matched to a gene; V was cut back by 2 bases and J by 0 bases. Germline lookup yields CDR1 KGHSH and CDR2 LQKENI. The CDR3 consists of 16 residues. This CDR3 reads CASSPGGSGASYEQYF. The CDR3 bases are TGTGCCAGCTCACCAGGGGGTAGCGGGGCCTCCTACGAGCAGTACTTC.